Given below is one T cell receptor (beta chain) in context. Germline V lookup: CDR1 MGHRA, CDR2 YSYEKL. The CDR3 contains 16 residues. V gave up 4 bases and J gave up 2 bases; unmatched junction bases: 9. The data were obtained in a study of blood T cell repertoires in COVID-19. Repertoires were generated with immunoSEQ multiplex PCR, while TCRdb's copy carries only in-frame clones and drops some. The sample lists some 70,000 clones, roughly nine tenths seen once, with roughly 8.2% in the top ten. The sequencing sample was made of peripheral blood. The chain couples TRBV4-1 to TRBJ1-2, with TRBD1 identical over 8 bases. The clonotype originates from a man aged 45-60 years with active COVID-19. CDR3 amino acids: CASSPGQGRRNYGYTF. CDR3 nucleotide sequence: TGCGCCAGCAGCCCTGGACAGGGTCGGCGAAACTATGGCTACACCTTC.